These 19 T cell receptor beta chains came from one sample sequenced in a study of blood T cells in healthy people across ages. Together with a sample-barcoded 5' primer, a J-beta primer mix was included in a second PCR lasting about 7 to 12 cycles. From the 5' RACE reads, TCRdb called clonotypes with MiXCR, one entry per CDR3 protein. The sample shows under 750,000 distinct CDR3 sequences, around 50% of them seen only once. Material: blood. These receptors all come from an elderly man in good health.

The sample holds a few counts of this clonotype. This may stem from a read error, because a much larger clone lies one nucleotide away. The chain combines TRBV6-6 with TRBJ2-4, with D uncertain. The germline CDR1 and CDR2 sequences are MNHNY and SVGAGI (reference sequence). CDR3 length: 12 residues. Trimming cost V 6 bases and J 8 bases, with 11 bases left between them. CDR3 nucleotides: TGTGCCAGCAGGTACGCAACGGACATTCAGTACTTC. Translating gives CASRYATDIQYF.

CDR3: CASSPTGTSVREQYF. The CDR3 DNA sequence: TGTGCCAGCAGCCCCACCGGGACTAGCGTTCGGGAGCAGTACTTC. The chain joins TRBV11-2 to TRBJ2-7, with 10 bases identical to TRBD2. Looked up from germline, CDR1 is SGHAT and CDR2 is FQNNGV. This CDR3 spans 15 amino acids. Losses at the gene ends were 5 bases for V and 7 bases for J; bases not matched to a gene: 11.

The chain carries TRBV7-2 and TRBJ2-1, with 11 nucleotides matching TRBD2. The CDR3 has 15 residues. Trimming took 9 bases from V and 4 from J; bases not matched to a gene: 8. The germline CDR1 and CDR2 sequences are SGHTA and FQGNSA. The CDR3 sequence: CASAPTSGVYNEQFF. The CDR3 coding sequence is TGTGCCAGTGCCCCGACTAGCGGGGTTTACAATGAGCAGTTCTTC.

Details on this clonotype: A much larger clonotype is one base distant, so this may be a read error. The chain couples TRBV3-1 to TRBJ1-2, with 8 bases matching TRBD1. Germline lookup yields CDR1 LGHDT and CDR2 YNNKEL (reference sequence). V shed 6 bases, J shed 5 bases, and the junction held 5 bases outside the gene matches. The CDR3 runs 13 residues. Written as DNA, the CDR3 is TGTGCCAGCAGTGACAGGGGAGAGTATGGCTACACCTTC. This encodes CASSDRGEYGYTF.

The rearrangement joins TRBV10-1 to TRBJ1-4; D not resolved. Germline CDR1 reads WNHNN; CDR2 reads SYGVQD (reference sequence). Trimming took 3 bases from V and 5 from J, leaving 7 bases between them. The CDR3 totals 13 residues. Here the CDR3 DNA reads TGCGCCAGCAGTGAAGGAGGGAATGAAAAACTGTTTTTT. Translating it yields CASSEGGNEKLFF.

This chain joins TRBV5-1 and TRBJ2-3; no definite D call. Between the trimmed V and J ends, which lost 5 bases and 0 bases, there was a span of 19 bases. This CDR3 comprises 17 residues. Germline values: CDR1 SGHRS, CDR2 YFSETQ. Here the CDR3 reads CASRSYPEPSSTDTQYF. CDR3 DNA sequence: TGCGCCAGCAGATCCTACCCAGAGCCATCTAGCACAGATACGCAGTATTTT.

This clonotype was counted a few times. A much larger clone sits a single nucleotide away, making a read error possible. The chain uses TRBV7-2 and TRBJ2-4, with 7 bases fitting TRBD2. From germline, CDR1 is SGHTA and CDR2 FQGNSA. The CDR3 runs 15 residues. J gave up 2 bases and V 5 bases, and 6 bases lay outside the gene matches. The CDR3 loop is CASSPQRDSKNIQYF. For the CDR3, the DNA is TGTGCCAGCAGCCCACAGCGGGATTCCAAAAACATTCAGTACTTC. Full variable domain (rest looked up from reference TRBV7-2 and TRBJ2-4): GAGVSQSPSNKVTEKGKDVELRCDPISGHTALYWYRQSLGQGLEFLIYFQGNSAPDKSGLPSDRFSAERTGGSVSTLTIQRTQQEDSAVYLCASSPQRDSKNIQYFGAGTRLSVL.

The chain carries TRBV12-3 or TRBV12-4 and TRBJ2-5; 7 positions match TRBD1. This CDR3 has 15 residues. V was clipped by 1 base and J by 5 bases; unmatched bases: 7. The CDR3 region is CASSLGGSRGETQYF. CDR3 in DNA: TGTGCCAGCAGTTTAGGAGGAAGCAGGGGGGAGACCCAGTACTTC.

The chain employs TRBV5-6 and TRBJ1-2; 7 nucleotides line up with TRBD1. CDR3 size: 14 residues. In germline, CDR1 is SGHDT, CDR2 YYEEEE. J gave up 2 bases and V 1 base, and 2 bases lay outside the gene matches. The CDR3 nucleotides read TGTGCCAGCAGCTTGACAGGGGAAAACTATGGCTACACCTTC. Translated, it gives CASSLTGENYGYTF.

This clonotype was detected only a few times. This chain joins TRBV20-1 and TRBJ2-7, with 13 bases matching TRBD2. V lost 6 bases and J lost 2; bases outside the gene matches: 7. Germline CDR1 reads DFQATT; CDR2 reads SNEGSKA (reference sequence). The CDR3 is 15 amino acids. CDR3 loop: CSATPTSGRTYEQYF. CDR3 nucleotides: TGCAGTGCCACCCCGACTAGCGGGAGGACCTACGAGCAGTACTTC.

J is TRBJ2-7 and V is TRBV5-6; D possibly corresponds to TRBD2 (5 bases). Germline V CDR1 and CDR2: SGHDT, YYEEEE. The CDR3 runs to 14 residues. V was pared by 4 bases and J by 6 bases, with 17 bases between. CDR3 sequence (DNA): TGTGCCAGCAGCATGAACTCCGGGGTTTCCGAGCAGTACTTC. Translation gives CASSMNSGVSEQYF.

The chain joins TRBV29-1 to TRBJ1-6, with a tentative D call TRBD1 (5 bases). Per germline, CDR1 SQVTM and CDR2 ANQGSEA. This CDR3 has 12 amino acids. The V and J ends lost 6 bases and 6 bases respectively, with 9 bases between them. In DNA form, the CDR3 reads TGCAGCGTCCGGGACGTTAATTCACCCCTCCACTTT. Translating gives CSVRDVNSPLHF.

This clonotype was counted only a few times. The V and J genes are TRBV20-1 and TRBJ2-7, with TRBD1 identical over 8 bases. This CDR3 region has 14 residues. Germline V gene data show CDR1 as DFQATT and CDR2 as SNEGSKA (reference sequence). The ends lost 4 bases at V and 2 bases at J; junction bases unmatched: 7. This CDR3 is CSAIKGDRTYEQYF. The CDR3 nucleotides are TGCAGTGCTATAAAGGGGGACAGGACCTACGAGCAGTACTTC.

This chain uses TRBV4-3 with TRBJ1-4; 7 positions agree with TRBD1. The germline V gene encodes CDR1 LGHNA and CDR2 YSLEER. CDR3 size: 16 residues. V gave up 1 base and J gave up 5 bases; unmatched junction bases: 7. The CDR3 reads CASSQANRDRNEKLFF. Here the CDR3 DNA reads TGCGCCAGCAGCCAAGCTAACCGGGACAGAAATGAAAAACTGTTTTTT.

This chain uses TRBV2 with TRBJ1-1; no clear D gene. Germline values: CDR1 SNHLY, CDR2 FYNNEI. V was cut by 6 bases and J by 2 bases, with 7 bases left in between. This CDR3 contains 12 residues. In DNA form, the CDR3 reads TGTGCCAGCAGCATTTTCAACACTGAAGCTTTCTTT. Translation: CASSIFNTEAFF.

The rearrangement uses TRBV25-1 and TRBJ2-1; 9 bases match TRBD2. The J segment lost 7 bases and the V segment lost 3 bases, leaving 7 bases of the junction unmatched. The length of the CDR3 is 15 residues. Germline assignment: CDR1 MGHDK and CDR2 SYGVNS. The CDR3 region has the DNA TGTGCCAGCAGTGATCCTAGCGGGGACCCTAATGAGCAGTTCTTC. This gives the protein CASSDPSGDPNEQFF.

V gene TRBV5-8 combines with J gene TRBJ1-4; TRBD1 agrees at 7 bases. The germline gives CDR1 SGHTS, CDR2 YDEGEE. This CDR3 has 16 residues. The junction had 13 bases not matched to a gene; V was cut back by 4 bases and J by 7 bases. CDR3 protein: CASSGGAAGGSEKLFF. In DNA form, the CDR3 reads TGTGCCAGCAGCGGTGGAGCGGCAGGGGGTTCTGAAAAACTGTTTTTT.

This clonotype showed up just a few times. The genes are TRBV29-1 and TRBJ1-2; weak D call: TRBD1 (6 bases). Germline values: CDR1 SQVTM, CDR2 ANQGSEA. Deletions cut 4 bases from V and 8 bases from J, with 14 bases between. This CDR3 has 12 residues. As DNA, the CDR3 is TGCAGCGTTGTTCAGGGGATTTACGGCTACACCTTC. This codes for CSVVQGIYGYTF.

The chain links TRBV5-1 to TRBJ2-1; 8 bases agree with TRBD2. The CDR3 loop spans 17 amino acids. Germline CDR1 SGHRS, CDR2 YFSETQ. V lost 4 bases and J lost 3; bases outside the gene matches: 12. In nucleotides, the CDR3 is TGCGCCAGCAGCGCTGGTGGGGGACTAGGAATCTACAATGAGCAGTTCTTC. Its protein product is CASSAGGGLGIYNEQFF.